The clone carrying this TCR beta chain appeared a few times. Its antigen remains unidentified. These data belong to a study of identical twins. General study findings and limits: When twins shared out-of-frame alpha sequences, those sequences had excess low generation probability. Excess twin sharing in beta out-of-frame sequences was weaker.

This CDR3 is built from 13 residues. Per the germline V gene, CDR1 is SNHLY and CDR2 is FYNNEI. V lost 0 bases, J lost 6 bases, and 9 bases lay in between. A universal primer site was incorporated via template switching, and the cDNA contained unique molecular identifiers. TCRdb recomputed calls from the 5' RACE reads with MiXCR, one row per CDR3 protein. The sample contains 1.5 million to 2 million distinct CDR3 sequences, around a third of which appear only once. The chain joins TRBV2 to TRBJ2-7, with no clear D. This TCR was sampled from a newborn girl in good health. The material sequenced was cord blood. The CDR3 loop reads CASSEALNGEQYF. The DNA of the CDR3 is TGTGCCAGCAGTGAAGCGCTTAATGGCGAGCAGTACTTC.